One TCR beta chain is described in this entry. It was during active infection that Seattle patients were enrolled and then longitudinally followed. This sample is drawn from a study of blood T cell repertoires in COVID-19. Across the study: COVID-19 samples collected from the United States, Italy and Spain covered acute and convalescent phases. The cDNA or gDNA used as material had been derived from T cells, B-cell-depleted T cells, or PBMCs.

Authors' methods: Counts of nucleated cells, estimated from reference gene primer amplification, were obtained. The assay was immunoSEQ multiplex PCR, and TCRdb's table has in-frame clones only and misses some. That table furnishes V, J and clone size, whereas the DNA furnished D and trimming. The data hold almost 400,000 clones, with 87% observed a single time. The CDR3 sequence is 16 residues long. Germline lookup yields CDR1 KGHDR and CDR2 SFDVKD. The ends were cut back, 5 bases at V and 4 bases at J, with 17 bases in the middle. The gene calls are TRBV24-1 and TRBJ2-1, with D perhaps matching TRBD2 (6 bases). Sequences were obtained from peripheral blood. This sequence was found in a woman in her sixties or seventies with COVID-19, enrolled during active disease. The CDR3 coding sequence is TGTGCCACCAGTGGAGGCGACGGGGGTCAATACAATGAGCAGTTCTTC. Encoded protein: CATSGGDGGQYNEQFF.